This T cell receptor (beta chain) was identified during a study of shared clonotypes between healthy human individuals. Assay execution took place at the deep level. For every subset, genomic DNA was evenly distributed across several immunoSEQ plates. The protocol was immunoSEQ multiplex PCR, while the TCRdb copy is restricted to in-frame clones and leaves out a portion. The sample lists approximately 1.4 million clones, 98% occurring once. Points on this clone: Its specificity is not known. In the same sample, other DNA sequences code for this CDR3.

Study conclusions and caveats: Few donors restricted represented genetic and exposure-history diversity.

The CDR3 length is 15 residues. V trimming: 5 bases; J trimming: 3 bases; junction bases outside the gene matches: 4. Per germline, CDR1 SGHVS and CDR2 FNYEAQ. What was sequenced was naive CD4+ T cells sorted from blood. Subset defined: CD45RA+ positively selected. This chain links TRBV7-6 with TRBJ2-3; TRBD2 agrees at 11 bases. The sequence was collected from a young man in good health. As DNA, the CDR3 is TGTGCCAGCAGCCCCTTAGCGGGGGGGACAGATACGCAGTATTTT. As protein: CASSPLAGGTDTQYF.